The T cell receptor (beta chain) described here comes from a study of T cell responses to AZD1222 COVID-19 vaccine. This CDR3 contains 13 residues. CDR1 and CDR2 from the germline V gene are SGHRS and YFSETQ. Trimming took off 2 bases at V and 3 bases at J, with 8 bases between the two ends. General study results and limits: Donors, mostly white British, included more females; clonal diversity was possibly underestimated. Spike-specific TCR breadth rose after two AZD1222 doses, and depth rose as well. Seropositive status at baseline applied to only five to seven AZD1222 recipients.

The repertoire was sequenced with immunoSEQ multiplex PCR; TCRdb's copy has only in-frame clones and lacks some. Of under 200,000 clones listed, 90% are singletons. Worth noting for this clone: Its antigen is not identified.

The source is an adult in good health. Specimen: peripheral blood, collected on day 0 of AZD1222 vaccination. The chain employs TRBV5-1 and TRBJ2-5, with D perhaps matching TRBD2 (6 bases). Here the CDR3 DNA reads TGCGCCAGCAGCTTCTCGGGGGAAGAGACCCAGTACTTC. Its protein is CASSFSGEETQYF.